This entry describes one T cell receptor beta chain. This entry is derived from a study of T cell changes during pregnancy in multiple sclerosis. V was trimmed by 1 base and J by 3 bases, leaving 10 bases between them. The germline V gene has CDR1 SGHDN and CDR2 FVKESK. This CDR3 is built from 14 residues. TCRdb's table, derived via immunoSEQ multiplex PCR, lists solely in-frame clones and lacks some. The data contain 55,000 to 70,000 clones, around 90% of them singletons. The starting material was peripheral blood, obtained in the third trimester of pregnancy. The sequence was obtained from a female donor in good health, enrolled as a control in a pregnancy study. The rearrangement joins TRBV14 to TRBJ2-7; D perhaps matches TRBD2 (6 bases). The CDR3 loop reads CASSQGLGGYEQYF. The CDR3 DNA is TGTGCCAGCAGCCAAGGTTTGGGAGGCTACGAGCAGTACTTC.